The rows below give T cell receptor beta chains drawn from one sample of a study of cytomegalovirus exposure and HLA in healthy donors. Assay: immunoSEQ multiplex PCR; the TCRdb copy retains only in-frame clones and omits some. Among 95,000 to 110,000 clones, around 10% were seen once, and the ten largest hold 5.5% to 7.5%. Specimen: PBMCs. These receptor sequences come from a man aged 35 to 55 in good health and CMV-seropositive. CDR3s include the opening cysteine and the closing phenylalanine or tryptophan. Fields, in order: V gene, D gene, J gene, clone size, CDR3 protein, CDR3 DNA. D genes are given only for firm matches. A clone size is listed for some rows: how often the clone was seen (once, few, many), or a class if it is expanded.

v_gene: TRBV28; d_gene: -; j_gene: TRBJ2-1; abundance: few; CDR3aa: CASSLYLPDSPLYNEQFF; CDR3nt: TGTGCCAGCAGTTTATATTTGCCCGACAGCCCGCTCTACAATGAGCAGTTCTTC
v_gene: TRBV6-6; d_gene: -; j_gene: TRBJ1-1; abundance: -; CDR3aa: CASSRLQAEAFF; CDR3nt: TGTGCCAGCAGCCGGTTGCAGGCTGAAGCTTTCTTT
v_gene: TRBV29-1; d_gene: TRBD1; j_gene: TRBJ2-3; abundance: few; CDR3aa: CSVDASGGGDTQYF; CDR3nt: TGCAGCGTTGATGCGTCAGGGGGTGGAGATACGCAGTATTTT
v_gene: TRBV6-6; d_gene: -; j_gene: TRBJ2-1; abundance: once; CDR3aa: CASSSLSWTYNEQFF; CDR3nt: TGTGCCAGCAGTTCACTAAGCTGGACCTACAATGAGCAGTTCTTC
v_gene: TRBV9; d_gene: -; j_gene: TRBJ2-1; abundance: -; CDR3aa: CASSVFPGVGNEQFF; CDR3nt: TGTGCCAGCAGCGTATTCCCGGGAGTCGGAAATGAGCAGTTCTTC
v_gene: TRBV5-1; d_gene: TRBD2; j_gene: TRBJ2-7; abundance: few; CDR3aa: CASSRPQEFDGTRPLYEQYF; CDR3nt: TGCGCCAGCAGCCGACCGCAAGAATTCGATGGGACTAGGCCACTGTACGAGCAGTACTTC
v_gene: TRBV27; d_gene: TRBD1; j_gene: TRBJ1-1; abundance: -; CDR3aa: CASSPTGAGGTEAFF; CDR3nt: TGTGCCAGCAGTCCGACAGGGGCAGGGGGCACTGAAGCTTTCTTT
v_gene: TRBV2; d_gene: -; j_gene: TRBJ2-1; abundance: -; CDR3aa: CASRGAGDEQFF; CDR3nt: TGTGCCAGCAGAGGGGCCGGCGATGAGCAGTTCTTC
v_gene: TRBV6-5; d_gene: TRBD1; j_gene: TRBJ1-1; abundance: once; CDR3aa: CASTDRIFEAFF; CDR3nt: TGTGCCAGCACGGACAGGATCTTTGAAGCTTTCTTT
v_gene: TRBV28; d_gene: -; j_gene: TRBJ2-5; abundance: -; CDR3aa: CASSRNLGLQETQYF; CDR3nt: TGTGCCAGCAGTAGAAATTTGGGGCTACAAGAGACCCAGTACTTC
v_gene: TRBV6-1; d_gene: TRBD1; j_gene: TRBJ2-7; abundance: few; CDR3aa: CASSESGQATYEQYF; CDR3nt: TGTGCCAGCAGTGAATCGGGACAGGCGACCTACGAGCAGTACTTC
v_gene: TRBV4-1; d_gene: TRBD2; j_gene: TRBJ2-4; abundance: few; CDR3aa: CASSFGLAGGAKNIQYF; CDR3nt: TGCGCCAGCAGCTTCGGACTAGCGGGAGGGGCCAAAAACATTCAGTACTTC
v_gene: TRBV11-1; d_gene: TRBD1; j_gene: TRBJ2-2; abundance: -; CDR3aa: CASTLNRGDTGELFF; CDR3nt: TGTGCCAGCACCCTAAACAGGGGTGACACCGGGGAGCTGTTTTTT
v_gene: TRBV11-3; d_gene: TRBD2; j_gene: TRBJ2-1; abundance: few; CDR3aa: CASSSSTSGFYNEQFF; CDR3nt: TGTGCCAGCAGCTCATCGACTAGCGGGTTTTACAATGAGCAGTTCTTC
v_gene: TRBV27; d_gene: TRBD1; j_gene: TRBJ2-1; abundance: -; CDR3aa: CASRTGSSYNEQFF; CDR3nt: TGTGCCAGCAGGACAGGGAGCTCCTACAATGAGCAGTTCTTC
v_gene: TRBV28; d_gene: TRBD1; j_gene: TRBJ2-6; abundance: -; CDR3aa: CASSLGTGSSGANVLTF; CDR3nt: TGTGCCAGCAGTTTGGGGACAGGGTCTTCTGGGGCCAACGTCCTGACTTTC
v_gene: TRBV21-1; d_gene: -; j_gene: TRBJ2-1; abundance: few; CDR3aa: CASSRHRSPTGESYNEQFF; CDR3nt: TGTGCCAGCAGCAGGCACCGATCTCCGACTGGCGAGTCCTACAATGAGCAGTTCTTC
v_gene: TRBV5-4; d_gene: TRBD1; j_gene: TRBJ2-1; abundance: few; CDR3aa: CASSSRDRDNEQFF; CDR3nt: TGTGCCAGCAGCTCCCGGGACAGGGACAATGAGCAGTTCTTC
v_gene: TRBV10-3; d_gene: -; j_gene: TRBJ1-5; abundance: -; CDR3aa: CAIRGQSNQPQHF; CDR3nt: TGTGCCATCAGGGGCCAGAGCAATCAGCCCCAGCATTTT
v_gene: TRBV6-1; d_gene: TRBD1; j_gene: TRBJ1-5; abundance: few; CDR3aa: CASSGTGGIGPQHF; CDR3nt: TGTGCCAGCAGCGGTACAGGGGGCATCGGGCCCCAGCATTTT
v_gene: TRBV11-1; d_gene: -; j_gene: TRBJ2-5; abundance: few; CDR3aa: CASSPRDGGELKTQYF; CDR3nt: TGTGCCAGCAGCCCCCGAGATGGGGGCGAGTTAAAGACCCAGTACTTC
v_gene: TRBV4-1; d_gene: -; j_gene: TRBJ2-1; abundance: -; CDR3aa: CASSQRVAEQFF; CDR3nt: TGCGCCAGCAGCCAACGGGTAGCGGAGCAGTTCTTC
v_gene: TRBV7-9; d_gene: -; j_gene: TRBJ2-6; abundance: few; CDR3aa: CASSLGYSGANVLTF; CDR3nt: TGTGCCAGCAGCTTGGGCTACTCTGGGGCCAACGTCCTGACTTTC
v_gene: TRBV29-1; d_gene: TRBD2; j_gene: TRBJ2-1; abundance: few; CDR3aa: CSAGHGTSGRYEQFF; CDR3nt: TGCAGCGCCGGGCACGGGACTAGCGGGAGATATGAGCAGTTCTTC
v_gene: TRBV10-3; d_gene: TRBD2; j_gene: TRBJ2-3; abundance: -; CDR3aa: CAISESASGIPDTQYF; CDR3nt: TGTGCCATCAGTGAGTCGGCTAGCGGGATCCCAGATACGCAGTATTTT
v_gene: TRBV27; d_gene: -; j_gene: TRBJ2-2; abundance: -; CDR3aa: CASRRTGGGTGELFF; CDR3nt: TGTGCCAGCAGAAGGACGGGGGGCGGCACCGGGGAGCTGTTTTTT
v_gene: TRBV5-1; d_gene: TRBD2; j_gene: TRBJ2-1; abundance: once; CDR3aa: CASRGTSGRKEQFF; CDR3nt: TGCGCCAGCAGGGGGACTAGCGGGAGGAAGGAGCAGTTCTTC
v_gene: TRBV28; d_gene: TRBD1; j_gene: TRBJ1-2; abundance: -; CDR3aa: CASSIGTVYGYTF; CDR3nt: TGTGCCAGTAGTATCGGGACAGTCTATGGCTACACCTTC
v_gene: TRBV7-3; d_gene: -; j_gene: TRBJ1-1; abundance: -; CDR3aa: CASSINGGLGRHTEAFF; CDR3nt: TGTGCCAGCAGCATCAATGGCGGTTTGGGTAGGCACACTGAAGCTTTCTTT
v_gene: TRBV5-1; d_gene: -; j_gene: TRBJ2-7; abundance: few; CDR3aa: CASSLVQTLSYEQYF; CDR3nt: TGCGCCAGCAGCTTGGTGCAGACTCTCTCCTACGAGCAGTACTTC
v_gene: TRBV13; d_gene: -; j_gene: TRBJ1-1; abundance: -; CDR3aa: CASSLGGEAFF; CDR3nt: TGTGCCAGCAGCTTGGGAGGCGAAGCTTTCTTT
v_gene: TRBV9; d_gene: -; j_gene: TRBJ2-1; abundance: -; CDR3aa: CASSVGVGITNEQFF; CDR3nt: TGTGCCAGCAGCGTAGGGGTCGGGATCACCAATGAGCAGTTCTTC
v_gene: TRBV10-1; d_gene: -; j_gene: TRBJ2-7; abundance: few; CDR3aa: CASSETGRRYEQYF; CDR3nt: TGCGCCAGCAGTGAAACGGGTCGCCGCTACGAGCAGTACTTC
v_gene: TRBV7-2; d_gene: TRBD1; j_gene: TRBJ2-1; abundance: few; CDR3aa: CASSYDRGAHNEQFF; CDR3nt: TGTGCCAGCAGCTATGACAGGGGGGCTCACAATGAGCAGTTCTTC